The clone carrying this T cell receptor (beta chain) was found many times. Its antigen is unidentified. This sample was taken from a study of T cells in Graves' hyperthyroidism and ophthalmopathy. Trimming took off 0 bases at V and 1 base at J, with 5 bases between the two ends. Germline V gene lookup returns CDR1 SGHKS and CDR2 YYEKEE (reference sequence). The CDR3 is 15 residues long. Regions amplified from RNA transcripts were the TCR beta CDR3 regions. The primer set for the first-round RT-PCR of the TCR CDR3 was HTBI. TCRdb re-analysed the multiplex PCR reads in MiXCR, keeping a single row per CDR3 protein. The table records around 690,000 distinct CDR3 sequences, approximately 15% of them present only once. It was considered stable Graves' hyperthyroidism when ophthalmopathy did not progress within 18 months. Uncontrolled infection, other autoimmune disease, pregnancy or lactation led to exclusion.

Study results and limitations: Classification by a 13 V-J model distinguished ophthalmopathy from stable hyperthyroidism.

This rearrangement joins TRBV5-5 to TRBJ2-6; D possibly corresponds to TRBD1 (5 bases). The source of this sequence is a man aged 45 to 65 with Graves' hyperthyroidism. The sample comprised blood. The CDR3 DNA is TGTGCCAGCAGCTTGGACAGGTCTGGGGCCAACGTCCTGACTTTC. This codes for CASSLDRSGANVLTF.